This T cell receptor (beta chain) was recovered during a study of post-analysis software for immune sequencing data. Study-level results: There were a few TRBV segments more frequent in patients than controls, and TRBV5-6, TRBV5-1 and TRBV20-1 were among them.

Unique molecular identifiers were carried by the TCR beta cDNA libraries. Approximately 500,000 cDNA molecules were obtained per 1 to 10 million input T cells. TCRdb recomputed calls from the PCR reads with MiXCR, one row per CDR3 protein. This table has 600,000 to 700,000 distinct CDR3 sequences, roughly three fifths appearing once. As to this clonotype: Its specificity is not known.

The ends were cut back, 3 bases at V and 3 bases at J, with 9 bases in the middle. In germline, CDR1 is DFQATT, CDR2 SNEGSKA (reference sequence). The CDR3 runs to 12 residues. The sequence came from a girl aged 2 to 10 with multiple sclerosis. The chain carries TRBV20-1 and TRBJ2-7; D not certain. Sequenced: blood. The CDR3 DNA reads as TGCAGTGCTAGTAGGGCTAACTACGAGCAGTACTTC. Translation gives CSASRANYEQYF.